This TCR beta chain was sequenced during a study of control samples from healthy donors and cancer patients. Profiling relied on immunoSEQ multiplex PCR, and the TCRdb table lists in-frame clones only, not all of them. Of some 130,000 clones in the sample, around 92% were seen once. CDR1 is KGHSH and CDR2 is LQKENI in the germline V gene. The CDR3 totals 14 residues. V lost 3 bases to trimming and J lost 4 bases, with 12 bases between them. This rearrangement joins TRBV18 to TRBJ1-1; D remains ambiguous. The receptor was derived from a woman aged 45-60 years in good health. Source material: blood. The CDR3 loop is CASSPLGSSTEAFF. The CDR3 nucleotides read TGTGCCAGCTCACCCCTGGGGTCCAGCACTGAAGCTTTCTTT.